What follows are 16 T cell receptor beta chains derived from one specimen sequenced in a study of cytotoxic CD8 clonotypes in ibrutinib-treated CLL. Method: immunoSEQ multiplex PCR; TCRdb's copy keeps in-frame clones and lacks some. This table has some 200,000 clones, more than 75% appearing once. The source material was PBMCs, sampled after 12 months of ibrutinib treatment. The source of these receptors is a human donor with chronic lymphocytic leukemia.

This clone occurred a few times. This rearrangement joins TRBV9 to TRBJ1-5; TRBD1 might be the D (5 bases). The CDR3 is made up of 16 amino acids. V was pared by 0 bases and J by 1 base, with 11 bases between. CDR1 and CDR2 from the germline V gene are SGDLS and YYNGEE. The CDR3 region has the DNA TGTGCCAGCAGCGTAGAGCCAGGGATGAGCAATCAGCCCCAGCATTTT. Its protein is CASSVEPGMSNQPQHF. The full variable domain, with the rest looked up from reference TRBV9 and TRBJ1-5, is DSGVTQTPKHLITATGQRVTLRCSPRSGDLSVYWYQQSLDQGLQFLIQYYNGEERAKGNILERFSAQQFPDLHSELNLSSLELGDSALYFCASSVEPGMSNQPQHFGDGTRLSIL.

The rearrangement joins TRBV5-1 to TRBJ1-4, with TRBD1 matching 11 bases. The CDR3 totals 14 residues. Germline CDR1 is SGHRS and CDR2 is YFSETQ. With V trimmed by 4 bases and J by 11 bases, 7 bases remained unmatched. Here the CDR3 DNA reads TGCGCCAGCAGCCCCACCGGACAGGGGGCGAAACTGTTTTTT. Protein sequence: CASSPTGQGAKLFF.

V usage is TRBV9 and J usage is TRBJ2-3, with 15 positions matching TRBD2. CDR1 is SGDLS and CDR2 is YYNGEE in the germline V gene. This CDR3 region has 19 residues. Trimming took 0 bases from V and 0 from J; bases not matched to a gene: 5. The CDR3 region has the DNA TGTGCCAGCAGCGTAGACGGACTAGCGGGAGGGATAAGCACAGATACGCAGTATTTT. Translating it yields CASSVDGLAGGISTDTQYF.

Written as DNA, the CDR3 is TGTGCCAGCAGCGACAGGGTCCTCGCATACGAGCAGTACTTC. Translated: CASSDRVLAYEQYF. This chain uses TRBV2 with TRBJ2-7, with 7 bases identical to TRBD1. V was pared by 6 bases and J by 4 bases, with 9 bases of the junction left unmatched. Germline CDR1 reads SNHLY; CDR2 reads FYNNEI. This CDR3 has 14 amino acids.

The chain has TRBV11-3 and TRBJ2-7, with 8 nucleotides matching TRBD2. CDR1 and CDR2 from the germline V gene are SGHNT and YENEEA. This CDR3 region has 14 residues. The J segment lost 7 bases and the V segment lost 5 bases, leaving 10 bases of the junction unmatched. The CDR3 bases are TGTGCCAGCAGCCCTCGGGAGGGGGGCGGAGAGCAGTACTTC. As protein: CASSPREGGGEQYF.

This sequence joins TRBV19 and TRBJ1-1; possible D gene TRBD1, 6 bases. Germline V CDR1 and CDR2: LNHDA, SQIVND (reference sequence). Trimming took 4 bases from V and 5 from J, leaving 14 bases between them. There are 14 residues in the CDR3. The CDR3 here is CASSREGGGTEAFF. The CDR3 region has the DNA TGTGCCAGTAGTAGAGAGGGGGGCGGTACTGAAGCTTTCTTT.

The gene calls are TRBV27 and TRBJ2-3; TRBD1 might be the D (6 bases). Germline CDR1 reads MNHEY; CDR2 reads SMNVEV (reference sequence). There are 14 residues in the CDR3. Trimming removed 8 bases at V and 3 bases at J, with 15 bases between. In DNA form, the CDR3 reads TGTGCCAGCTTCGCCCAGGGGTTGACAGATACGCAGTATTTT. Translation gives CASFAQGLTDTQYF.

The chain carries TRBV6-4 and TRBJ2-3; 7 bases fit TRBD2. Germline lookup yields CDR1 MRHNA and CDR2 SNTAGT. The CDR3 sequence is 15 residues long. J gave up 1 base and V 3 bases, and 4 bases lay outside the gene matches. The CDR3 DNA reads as TGTGCCAGCAGTGAGAGTGCGGGAGGCACAGATACGCAGTATTTT. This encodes CASSESAGGTDTQYF.

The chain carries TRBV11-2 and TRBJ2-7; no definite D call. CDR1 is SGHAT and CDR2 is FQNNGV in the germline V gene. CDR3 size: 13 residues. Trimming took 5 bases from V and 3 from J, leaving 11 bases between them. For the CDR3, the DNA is TGTGCCAGCAGCCCCTCTCTCTACTACGAGCAGTACTTC. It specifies CASSPSLYYEQYF.

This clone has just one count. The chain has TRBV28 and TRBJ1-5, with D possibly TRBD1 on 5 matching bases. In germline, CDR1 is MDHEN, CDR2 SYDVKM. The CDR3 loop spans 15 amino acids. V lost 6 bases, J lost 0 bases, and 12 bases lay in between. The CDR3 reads CASSMGPNSNQPQHF. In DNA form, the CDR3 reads TGTGCCAGCAGCATGGGACCTAATAGCAATCAGCCCCAGCATTTT.

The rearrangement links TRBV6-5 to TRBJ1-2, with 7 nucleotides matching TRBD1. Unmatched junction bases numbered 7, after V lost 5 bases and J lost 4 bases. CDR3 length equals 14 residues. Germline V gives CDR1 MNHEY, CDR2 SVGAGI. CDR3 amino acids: CASSPGGRGYGYTF. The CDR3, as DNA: TGTGCCAGCAGTCCAGGGGGGAGGGGCTATGGCTACACCTTC.

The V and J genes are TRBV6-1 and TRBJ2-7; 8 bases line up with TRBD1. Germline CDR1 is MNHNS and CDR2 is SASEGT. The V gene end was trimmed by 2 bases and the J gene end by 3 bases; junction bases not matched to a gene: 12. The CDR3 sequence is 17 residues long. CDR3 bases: TGTGCCAGCAGTGAATTGGTCAGGGGGCTAATTTTCTACGAGCAGTACTTC. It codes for CASSELVRGLIFYEQYF.

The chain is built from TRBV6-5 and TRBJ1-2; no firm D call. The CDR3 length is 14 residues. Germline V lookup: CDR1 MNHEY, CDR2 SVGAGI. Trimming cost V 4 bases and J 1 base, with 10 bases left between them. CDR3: CASSLPPGNYGYTF. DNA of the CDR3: TGTGCCAGCAGTTTACCTCCCGGTAACTATGGCTACACCTTC.

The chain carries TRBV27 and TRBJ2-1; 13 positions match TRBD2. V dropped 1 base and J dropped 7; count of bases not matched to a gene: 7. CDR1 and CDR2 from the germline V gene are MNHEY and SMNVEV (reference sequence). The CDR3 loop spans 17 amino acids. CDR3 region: CASSLLTSGGLENEQFF. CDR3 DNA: TGTGCCAGCAGTTTATTGACTAGCGGGGGGTTAGAAAATGAGCAGTTCTTC.

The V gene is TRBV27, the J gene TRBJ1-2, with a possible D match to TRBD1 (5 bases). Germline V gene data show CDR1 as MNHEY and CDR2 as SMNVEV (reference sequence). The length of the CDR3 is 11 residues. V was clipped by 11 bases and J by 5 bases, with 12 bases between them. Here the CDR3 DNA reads TGTGCCGCGGACGGGGGATATGGCTACACCTTC. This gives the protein CAADGGYGYTF.

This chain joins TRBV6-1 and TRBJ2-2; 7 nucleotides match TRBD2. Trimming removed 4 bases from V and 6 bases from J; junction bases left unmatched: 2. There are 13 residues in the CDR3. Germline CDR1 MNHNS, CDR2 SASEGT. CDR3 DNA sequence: TGTGCCAGCAGTGGGGACTACTCCGGGGAGCTGTTTTTT. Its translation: CASSGDYSGELFF.